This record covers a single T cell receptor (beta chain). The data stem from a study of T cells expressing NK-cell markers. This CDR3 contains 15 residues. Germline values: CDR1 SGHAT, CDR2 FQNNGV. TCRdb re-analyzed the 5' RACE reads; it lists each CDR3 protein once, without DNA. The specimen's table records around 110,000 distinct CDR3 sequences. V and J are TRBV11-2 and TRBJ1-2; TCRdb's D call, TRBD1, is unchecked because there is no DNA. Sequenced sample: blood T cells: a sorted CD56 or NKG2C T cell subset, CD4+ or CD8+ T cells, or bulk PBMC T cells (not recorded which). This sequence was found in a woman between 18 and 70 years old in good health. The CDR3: CASSLGPGPTYGYTF.